The clone carrying this T cell receptor (beta chain) was picked up one time. The record originates from a study of blood T cell repertoires in COVID-19. Study-level information: The origin of the acute and convalescent COVID-19 samples was the United States, Italy and Spain.

This CDR3 is built from 13 residues. Deletions cut 2 bases from V and 6 bases from J, with 9 bases between. Germline CDR1 SGDLS, CDR2 YYNGEE. In the original analysis: Amplification from reference gene primers served as the basis for estimated nucleated cell counts. Repertoires were generated with immunoSEQ multiplex PCR, while TCRdb's copy carries only in-frame clones and drops some. V and J calls and clone size are as listed in that table; D and trimming were resolved from the DNA. The sample has about 320,000 clones; approximately 85% are singletons. This chain joins TRBV9 and TRBJ2-1; D gene ambiguous. The clonotype originates from a human donor in a cohort sampled during active COVID-19. The sequenced sample was peripheral blood. CDR3 in amino acids: CASSVTGVNEQFF. Here the CDR3 DNA reads TGTGCCAGCAGCGTGACTGGAGTCAATGAGCAGTTCTTC.